This TCR beta chain is from a study of blood T cell repertoires in COVID-19. Study context: Donors in the United States, Italy and Spain gave samples during acute or convalescent COVID-19.

Repertoires were generated with immunoSEQ multiplex PCR, while TCRdb's copy carries only in-frame clones and drops some. The table shows 650,000 to 800,000 clones, with 80% to 90% occurring only once. The CDR3 is 15 residues long. J gave up 2 bases and V 4 bases, and 8 bases lay outside the gene matches. The germline V gene has CDR1 SGHRS and CDR2 YFSETQ. The chain is built from TRBV5-1 and TRBJ1-1, with TRBD1 identical over 7 bases. The sequence came from a woman aged 18 to 35 with acute or convalescent COVID-19. Sequencing was performed on peripheral blood. CDR3: CASSRATGLNTEAFF. The CDR3 bases are TGCGCCAGCAGCCGGGCGACAGGGTTAAACACTGAAGCTTTCTTT.